A selection of T cell receptor beta chains follows, all from one sample in a study of blood T cell repertoires in COVID-19. Sequenced by immunoSEQ multiplex PCR; TCRdb stores in-frame clones only, minus some. The sample has approximately 200,000 clones; 70% to 80% are singletons. The sample comprised peripheral blood. All receptors come from a woman in her 50s with acute or convalescent COVID-19. Both conserved end residues are part of each CDR3. D genes are given only for firm matches. The size entry is marked missing in some rows and otherwise reads once, few, many or a size class.

d_gene	v_gene	abundance	j_gene	CDR3nt	CDR3aa
TRBD1	TRBV5-1	NA	TRBJ2-1	TGCGCCAGCAAACAGGGGGCTAATAATGAGCAGTTCTTC	CASKQGANNEQFF
TRBD1	TRBV28	NA	TRBJ1-6	TGTGCCAGCAGTTTAGGGACAGTGACCCATAATTCACCCCTCCACTTT	CASSLGTVTHNSPLHF
NA	TRBV2	NA	TRBJ2-5	TGTGCCAGCAGTGCTACGAAAGAGACCCAGTACTTC	CASSATKETQYF
TRBD1	TRBV24-1	NA	TRBJ2-7	TGTGCCACCAGTGAGGGGGACAGGAGCTCCTACGAGCAGTACTTC	CATSEGDRSSYEQYF
NA	TRBV3-1/TRBV3-2	few	TRBJ1-6	TGTGCCAGCAGCCAGACCCCGCAGGGATATAATTCACCCCTCCACTTT	CASSQTPQGYNSPLHF
TRBD2	TRBV5-8	NA	TRBJ2-7	TGTGCCAGCAGCGCCAAGCGGGAAGCCTACGAGCAGTACTTC	CASSAKREAYEQYF
NA	TRBV9	many	TRBJ2-3	TGTGCCAGCAGCGTAGAGGCGACAAGGACGCAGTATTTT	CASSVEATRTQYF
TRBD2	TRBV11-2	NA	TRBJ2-1	TGTGCCAGCAGCTTAGACTACACTAGCGGGGAGCTTACCTACAATGAGCAGTTCTTC	CASSLDYTSGELTYNEQFF
TRBD1	TRBV3-1/TRBV3-2	NA	TRBJ1-4	TGTGCCACCGCAAGACAGGGAGAAGGAAAACTGTTTTTT	CATARQGEGKLFF
NA	TRBV11-3	NA	TRBJ2-3	TGTGCCAGCAGCTGGCGGGACACAGATACGCAGTATTTT	CASSWRDTDTQYF
TRBD2	TRBV3-1/TRBV3-2	NA	TRBJ2-4	TGTGCCAGCAGCCAAGATCCCAGCGGGGGAAACATTCAGTACTTC	CASSQDPSGGNIQYF
NA	TRBV4-3	NA	TRBJ2-1	TGCGCCAGCAGCCAAGAAGTACTAGAGGTTGAGCAGTTCTTC	CASSQEVLEVEQFF
NA	TRBV7-8	NA	TRBJ2-1	TGTGCCAGCAGCTCCAATTGGGGGGGCCTTCTCGACAATGAGCAGTTCTTC	CASSSNWGGLLDNEQFF
NA	TRBV19	once	TRBJ1-1	TGTGCCAGCAGACCGGGGGGCATGAACACTGAAGCTTTCTTT	CASRPGGMNTEAFF
TRBD1	TRBV4-1	NA	TRBJ1-2	TGCGCCAGCAGCCTCGACAGGGAAGGCTATGGCTACACCTTC	CASSLDREGYGYTF
TRBD2	TRBV7-6	NA	TRBJ2-7	TGTGCCAGCAGCTTAGTGGTCCCTAGCGGGGGGGCGGTCTACGAGCAGTACTTC	CASSLVVPSGGAVYEQYF
TRBD1	TRBV5-1	NA	TRBJ1-6	TGCGCCAGCAGCTTGGTGGACAGGGAGAATTCACCCCTCCACTTT	CASSLVDRENSPLHF
TRBD1	TRBV18	NA	TRBJ1-2	TGTGCCAGCTCACCGTCCGGGACAGGGGACTCACACACCTTC	CASSPSGTGDSHTF
TRBD1	TRBV4-1	NA	TRBJ2-5	TGCGCCAGCAGCCAAGATAGGTCATTCGGGACAGGGGTGAAGACCCAGTACTTC	CASSQDRSFGTGVKTQYF
NA	TRBV7-2	NA	TRBJ2-7	TGTGCCAGCAGCACGGACTCAGTCTACGAGCAGTACTTC	CASSTDSVYEQYF
NA	TRBV27	NA	TRBJ1-6	TGTGCCAGCAGCTTTACTCGTACGAGCTCCTATAATTCACCCCTCCACTTT	CASSFTRTSSYNSPLHF
NA	TRBV5-1	NA	TRBJ1-1	TGCGCCAGCAGCTTGGTGGCCGGACTTACGAACACTGAAGCTTTCTTT	CASSLVAGLTNTEAFF
TRBD1	TRBV6-5	NA	TRBJ1-3	TGTGCCAGCAGTTACGGAACCGGACAGGGTGGAAACACCATATATTTT	CASSYGTGQGGNTIYF
NA	TRBV7-2	NA	TRBJ2-1	TGTGCCAGCAGCTTTAACAGGGTTAATGAGCAGTTCTTC	CASSFNRVNEQFF
NA	TRBV2	once	TRBJ2-1	TGTGCCAGCAGTGAAGCTGGACTGGCGGGCAATGAGCAGTTCTTC	CASSEAGLAGNEQFF
NA	TRBV7-2	NA	TRBJ2-7	TGTGCCAGCAGCTTAGGCAGGGCCTACGAGCAGTACTTC	CASSLGRAYEQYF
TRBD2	TRBV5-1	NA	TRBJ2-5	TGCGCCAGCAGCTTGGCTAGCGGGAGCCAAGAGACCCAGTACTTC	CASSLASGSQETQYF
NA	TRBV7-2	NA	TRBJ2-7	TGTGCCAGCAGCTCTGGCTCCGGAAGAGGGTCCGAGCAGTACTTC	CASSSGSGRGSEQYF
TRBD2	TRBV10-3	NA	TRBJ2-7	TGTGCCATCAGTGGCGGGTCTGCGGGAGCCCTTAGGCAGTACTTC	CAISGGSAGALRQYF
TRBD2	TRBV7-6	NA	TRBJ2-5	TGTGCCAGCAGTCTTAGCGGGAGGGTTCAAGAGACCCAGTACTTC	CASSLSGRVQETQYF
TRBD2	TRBV7-8	few	TRBJ2-1	TGTGCCAGCAGCCAATCTTTACTAGCGGGGGCCACAAACAATGAGCAGTTCTTC	CASSQSLLAGATNNEQFF
TRBD1	TRBV5-1	NA	TRBJ1-2	TGCGCCAGCAGCTTAGGGACAGGAGCGGATGGCTACACCTTC	CASSLGTGADGYTF
NA	TRBV30	NA	TRBJ2-3	TGTGCCTGGAGAGCAGGGCCCAGCACAGATACGCAGTATTTT	CAWRAGPSTDTQYF
TRBD2	TRBV5-4	NA	TRBJ2-3	TGTGCCAGCAGCCCGGGGTCCCCAGCGGGGGTAACCTATACGCAGTATTTT	CASSPGSPAGVTYTQYF
TRBD2	TRBV11-2	NA	TRBJ2-1	TGTGCCAGCAGCTTAGAGGGTAGGACTAGCGGGAGGAATGAGCAGTTCTTC	CASSLEGRTSGRNEQFF
TRBD2	TRBV4-1	NA	TRBJ2-1	TGCGCCAGCAGCCAAGGTCCCACGTTAGCGGGCCCCTACAATGAGCAGTTCTTC	CASSQGPTLAGPYNEQFF
NA	TRBV15	few	TRBJ2-7	TGTGCCACCAGCAGATTGGGACTTGGGGCTAGCGAGCAGTACTTC	CATSRLGLGASEQYF
TRBD2	TRBV19	NA	TRBJ2-1	TGTGCCAGTAGCCCGGGACTAGAAGATGAGCAGTTCTTC	CASSPGLEDEQFF
TRBD1	TRBV27	NA	TRBJ2-7	TGTGCCAGCTCGTTAGGGGGAGGGACAGGGCGTCACGAGCAGTACTTC	CASSLGGGTGRHEQYF
NA	TRBV27	once	TRBJ1-5	TGTGCCAGCAGTTTCACGGGGGATCAGCCCCAGCATTTT	CASSFTGDQPQHF
NA	TRBV2	once	TRBJ2-2	TGTGCCAGCAGTGTAATAAGCTCCAACACCGGGGAGCTGTTTTTT	CASSVISSNTGELFF
TRBD1	TRBV29-1	once	TRBJ2-1	TGCAGCGTTGAACTTCCCCTAGGACAGGGCCAAAACGGTGAGCAGTTCTTC	CSVELPLGQGQNGEQFF
TRBD1	TRBV5-4	NA	TRBJ1-1	TGTGCCAGCAGCCGCCTGGGACAGACCTTTGAAGCTTTCTTT	CASSRLGQTFEAFF
TRBD1	TRBV28	NA	TRBJ1-2	TGTGCCATCCCCAACCAGGGGGCAAATGACTACACCTTC	CAIPNQGANDYTF
NA	TRBV12-2	NA	TRBJ2-2	TGTGCAAGTCGCCTTACTAGGAAGGAGACCGGGGAGCTGTTTTTT	CASRLTRKETGELFF
NA	TRBV9	NA	TRBJ1-1	TGTGCCAGCAGCGGAGGGACACGGGCTCGTCAAGCTTTCTTT	CASSGGTRARQAFF
NA	TRBV6-5	once	TRBJ2-3	TGTGCCAGCAGTTACTCGGGCAGGGGGGTTCCAGATACGCAGTATTTT	CASSYSGRGVPDTQYF
TRBD1	TRBV6-5	NA	TRBJ1-1	TGTGCCAGTCGACAGGGGGCAAACACTGAAGCTTTCTTT	CASRQGANTEAFF
NA	TRBV24-1	NA	TRBJ2-1	TGTGCCACCTCCGCGGCAGGGAACTACAATGAGCAGTTCTTC	CATSAAGNYNEQFF
NA	TRBV6-5	NA	TRBJ1-6	TGTGCCAGCAGTTACCGGGGGGAGGCGGGAGGCTCACCCCTCCACTTT	CASSYRGEAGGSPLHF
NA	TRBV3-1/TRBV3-2	NA	TRBJ1-2	TGTGCCAGCAGCCAATCAGTTTATGGCTACACCTTC	CASSQSVYGYTF
NA	TRBV3-1/TRBV3-2	NA	TRBJ2-3	TGTGCCAGCAGCCAACCTACAGGGAGAGATACGCAGTATTTT	CASSQPTGRDTQYF